The sequence of this T cell receptor beta chain was determined in a study of blood T cell repertoires in COVID-19. CDR1 is LGHNA and CDR2 is YNFKEQ in the germline V gene. The CDR3 sequence is 15 residues long. With 0 bases removed from V and 0 bases from J, the gap between germline ends came to 8 bases. The repertoire was sequenced with immunoSEQ multiplex PCR; TCRdb's copy has only in-frame clones and lacks some. The sample lists under 300,000 clones, 75% to 95% occurring once. This sequence was found in a woman between 18 and 29 years old who had recovered from COVID-19. The chain uses TRBV4-2 and TRBJ1-1; D is uncertain. Sequencing was done on a sample of PBMCs or T cells enriched from blood (not recorded which). The CDR3 sequence: CASSQDRFLNTEAFF. The CDR3 DNA sequence: TGTGCCAGCAGCCAAGACAGATTTTTGAACACTGAAGCTTTCTTT.